Shown below are 9 T cell receptor beta chains from a single sample sequenced in a study of monozygotic twins with inflammatory bowel disease. TCRdb re-called the 5' RACE reads; one entry per CDR3 protein, DNA not given. This repertoire includes fewer than 450,000 distinct CDR3 sequences. The sequencing input was blood. These receptors all come from a human donor with ulcerative colitis or Crohn's disease, or a healthy co-twin of an affected twin (not recorded which).

This chain uses TRBV7-8 with TRBJ1-2; TCRdb designates TRBD1, a call that cannot be tested without DNA. This CDR3 has 14 residues. CDR1 SGHVS and CDR2 FQNEAQ come from the germline V gene. CDR3 residues: CASSPQGRNYGYTF.

The chain has TRBV29-1 and TRBJ2-7; TCRdb's assignment of TRBD1 cannot be checked, as there is no DNA. Looked up from germline, CDR1 is SQVTM and CDR2 is ANQGSEA. This CDR3 is built from 15 residues. The CDR3 region is CSVEDHRGLPYEQYF.

The CDR3 protein is CATSIEKGPYEQYF. The chain recombines TRBV15 with TRBJ2-7; the D call from TCRdb, TRBD1, cannot be confirmed without DNA. This CDR3 contains 14 residues. CDR1 and CDR2 from the germline V gene are LNHNV and YYDKDF (reference sequence).

This CDR3 is CASSSQGYYGYTF. This chain uses TRBV27 with TRBJ1-2; TCRdb's D call, TRBD1, is unchecked because there is no DNA. The CDR3 is made up of 13 amino acids. Germline lookup yields CDR1 MNHEY and CDR2 SMNVEV (reference sequence).

V and J are TRBV5-4 and TRBJ1-1. Germline V gene lookup returns CDR1 SGHNT and CDR2 YYREEE (reference sequence). CDR3 size: 13 residues. The CDR3 loop is CASSSTPNTEAFF. Based on the CDR3 plus reference TRBV5-4 and TRBJ1-1, the full variable domain is ETGVTQSPTHLIKTRGQQVTLRCSSQSGHNTVSWYQQALGQGPQFIFQYYREEENGRGNFPPRFSGLQFPNYSSELNVNALELDDSALYLCASSSTPNTEAFFGQGTRLTVV.

This chain uses TRBV4-2 with TRBJ1-4. This CDR3 contains 16 residues. Germline CDR1 LGHNA, CDR2 YNFKEQ. CDR3 in amino acids: CASSQDRRQSEEKLFF.

This chain connects TRBV12-3 or TRBV12-4 to TRBJ2-3; absent DNA, TCRdb's TRBD1 call cannot be checked. The CDR3 has 17 amino acids. CDR3 region: CASSGAGTGVRTDTQYF.

The V and J genes are TRBV7-3 and TRBJ2-7; the D gene TCRdb calls, TRBD1, cannot be checked with no DNA. Germline lookup yields CDR1 SGHTA and CDR2 FQGTGA. This CDR3 spans 14 amino acids. The CDR3 protein is CASSAREDSYEQYF.

The CDR3 reads CASRATSGGFQETQYF. This chain links TRBV6-1 with TRBJ2-5; TCRdb names TRBD2, which stays unverified in the absence of DNA. In germline, CDR1 is MNHNS, CDR2 SASEGT. The CDR3 is 16 amino acids.